Below are 5 T cell receptor beta chains sequenced from a single sample in a study of siplizumab effects on memory and regulatory T cells. Clones were sequenced by immunoSEQ multiplex PCR, and TCRdb holds only the in-frame ones, with some missing. The sample carries about 40,000 clones, more than 80% recorded once. Sequencing was performed on naive CD4+ T cells sorted from blood. The receptors were sampled from a human donor in good health.

The count of this clone is one. The rearrangement links TRBV5-1 to TRBJ2-5, with D possibly matching TRBD1 (6 bases). The CDR3 runs 13 residues. Trimming removed 4 bases at V and 2 bases at J, with 9 bases between. Per the germline V gene, CDR1 is SGHRS and CDR2 is YFSETQ. The CDR3 region has the DNA TGCGCCAGCAGCCCGACAGGTCAAGAGACCCAGTACTTC. Protein sequence: CASSPTGQETQYF.

The genes are TRBV5-6 and TRBJ1-6; D remains ambiguous. The CDR3 has 15 amino acids. Germline CDR1 SGHDT, CDR2 YYEEEE. The V gene lost 4 bases and the J gene lost 9 bases, with 17 bases spanning the gap. The chain's CDR3 is CASSRLGRSGSPLHF. The CDR3 DNA follows: TGTGCCAGCAGCCGCTTAGGCAGGTCGGGTTCACCCCTCCACTTT.

CDR3 nucleotide sequence: TGTGCCAGCAGCCCCGGGACTAGCAGGAATGAGCAGTTCTTC. Encoded protein: CASSPGTSRNEQFF. This chain joins TRBV11-3 and TRBJ2-1; 9 bases are shared with TRBD2. The junction had 6 bases not matched to a gene; V was cut back by 5 bases and J by 7 bases. The CDR3 length is 14 residues. The germline V gene encodes CDR1 SGHNT and CDR2 YENEEA.

The chain is built from TRBV7-3 and TRBJ2-1, with 7 bases aligning to TRBD2. J gave up 8 bases and V 4 bases, and 5 bases lay outside the gene matches. CDR1 is SGHTA, CDR2 FQGTGA, per germline. This CDR3 comprises 13 residues. The CDR3 bases are TGTGCCAGCAGCTCACCTCTAGCGGATGAGCAGTTCTTC. It specifies CASSSPLADEQFF.

The gene calls are TRBV29-1 and TRBJ2-5; D is possibly TRBD1 or TRBD2 (5 bases each). V lost 5 bases and J lost 3, with 16 bases in between. CDR3 length equals 14 residues. Per the germline V gene, CDR1 is SQVTM and CDR2 is ANQGSEA. CDR3 in amino acids: CSVFAGASEETQYF. CDR3 sequence (DNA): TGCAGCGTTTTCGCCGGGGCTTCGGAAGAGACCCAGTACTTC.